This T cell receptor (beta chain) was captured in a study of response to subunit inactivated influenza vaccine. The CDR3 has 17 residues. The germline V gene has CDR1 MNHNS and CDR2 SASEGT. Trimming removed 5 bases at V and 5 bases at J, with 21 bases between. TCRdb reanalysed the RT-PCR reads using MiXCR and keeps one entry per CDR3 protein. The table lists some 180,000 distinct CDR3 sequences, about 9% of them singletons. The material was non-naive T cells sorted from PBMCs, obtained on the day of vaccination. This sequence joins TRBV6-1 and TRBJ1-4; D is unresolved. This TCR was recovered from a man aged 45-65 years who received an inactivated influenza vaccine. CDR3 in DNA: TGTGCCAGCAGTCCTAGACACCTAAGAAGACAAAATGAAAAACTGTTTTTT. This sequence encodes CASSPRHLRRQNEKLFF.